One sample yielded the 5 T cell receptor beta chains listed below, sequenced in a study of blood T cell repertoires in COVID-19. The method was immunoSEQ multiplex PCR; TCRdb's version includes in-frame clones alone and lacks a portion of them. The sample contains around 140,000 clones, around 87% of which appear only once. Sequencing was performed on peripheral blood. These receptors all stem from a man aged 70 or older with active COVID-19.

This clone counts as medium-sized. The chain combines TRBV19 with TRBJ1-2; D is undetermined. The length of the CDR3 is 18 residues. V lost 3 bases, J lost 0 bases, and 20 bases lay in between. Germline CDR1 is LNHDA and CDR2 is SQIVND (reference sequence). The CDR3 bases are TGTGCCAGTAGTATTGGGAACCCTACGCGGGCGTCTAACTATGGCTACACCTTC. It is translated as CASSIGNPTRASNYGYTF.

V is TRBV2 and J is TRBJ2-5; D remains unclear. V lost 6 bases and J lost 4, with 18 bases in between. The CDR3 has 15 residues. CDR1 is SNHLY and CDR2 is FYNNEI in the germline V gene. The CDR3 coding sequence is TGTGCCAGCAGCAAAGAAAGTTTAAACACAGAGACCCAGTACTTC. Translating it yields CASSKESLNTETQYF.

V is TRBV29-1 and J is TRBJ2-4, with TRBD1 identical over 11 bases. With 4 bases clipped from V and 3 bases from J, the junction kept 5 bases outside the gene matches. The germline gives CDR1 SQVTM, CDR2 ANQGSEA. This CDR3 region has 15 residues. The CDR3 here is CSVVWTGGVKNIQYF. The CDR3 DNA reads TGCAGCGTTGTCTGGACAGGGGGCGTCAAAAACATTCAGTACTTC.

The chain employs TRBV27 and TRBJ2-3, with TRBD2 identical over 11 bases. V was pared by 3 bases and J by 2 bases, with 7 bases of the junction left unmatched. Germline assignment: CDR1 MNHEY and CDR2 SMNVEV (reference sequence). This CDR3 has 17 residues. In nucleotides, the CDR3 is TGTGCCAGCAGTTTCAGACTAGCGGGACCGACCACAGATACGCAGTATTTT. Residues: CASSFRLAGPTTDTQYF.

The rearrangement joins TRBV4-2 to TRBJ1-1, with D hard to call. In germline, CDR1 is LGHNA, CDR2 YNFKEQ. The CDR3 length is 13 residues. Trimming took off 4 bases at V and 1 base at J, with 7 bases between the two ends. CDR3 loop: CASSRTANTEAFF. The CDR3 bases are TGTGCCAGCAGCCGCACAGCGAACACTGAAGCTTTCTTT.